The source of this TCR beta chain is a study of cytomegalovirus exposure and HLA in healthy donors. CDR1 and CDR2 (germline): SNHLY, FYNNEI. Trimming at V came to 6 bases and at J to 4 bases, leaving 8 bases not matched to a gene. The CDR3 sequence is 15 residues long. As concerns this clone: Its specificity is unknown.

Study results and caveats: Presence/absence analysis assumed near-uniform sequencing depth across donors.

PCR primers comprised 60 Vbeta and 13 Jbeta primers. Sequencing was performed with immunoSEQ multiplex PCR; in TCRdb, only in-frame clones are kept and a portion is missing. The sample has fewer than 250,000 clones, about four fifths seen once. All donors participated as healthy donors of bone marrow. J is TRBJ2-2 and V is TRBV2, with 7 bases that match TRBD1. This TCR was sampled from a woman aged 25 to 39 in good health and CMV-seropositive. The sample was PBMCs. The CDR3 protein is CASRNRQGITGELFF. DNA for the CDR3: TGTGCCAGCAGGAACAGACAGGGAATCACCGGGGAGCTGTTTTTT.